Below, 30 T cell receptor beta chains from the same sample are listed, as sequenced in a study of CD8+ T cells in alopecia areata. It was from alopecia areata patients that lesional scalp punch biopsies and peripheral blood were collected. Extraction and reverse transcription of RNA yielded cDNA as the sequencing template. Some clones are missing from TCRdb's copy, which holds only in-frame ones; the method was immunoSEQ multiplex PCR. The table lists 9,500 to 15,000 clones, 50% to 70% of them singletons, with about 14% in the top ten. The specimen sequenced was skin. These receptors were taken from a human donor with alopecia areata.

J is TRBJ2-4 and V is TRBV5-1, with D possibly TRBD2 on 6 matching bases. In germline, CDR1 is SGHRS, CDR2 YFSETQ. This CDR3 contains 17 residues. V shed 0 bases and J shed 2 bases, with 15 bases lying between them. The CDR3 DNA sequence: TGCGCCAGCAGCTTGGGTATGGGGGGTCAGACCAAAAACATTCAGTACTTC. Protein product: CASSLGMGGQTKNIQYF.

The rearrangement links TRBV11-2 to TRBJ2-2; D is unresolved. The CDR3 is 14 residues long. With 1 base removed from V and 1 base from J, the gap between germline ends came to 4 bases. Looked up from germline, CDR1 is SGHAT and CDR2 is FQNNGV. Here the CDR3 reads CASSLGQNTGELFF. The CDR3 DNA is TGTGCCAGCAGCTTAGGGCAGAACACCGGGGAGCTGTTTTTT.

This sequence joins TRBV6-1 and TRBJ2-3; perhaps D is TRBD1 or TRBD2 (5 bases each). This CDR3 contains 14 residues. Germline V CDR1 and CDR2: MNHNS, SASEGT. Trimming cost V 3 bases and J 0 bases, with 7 bases left between them. CDR3 DNA: TGTGCCAGCAGTGAGGGACCGAGCACAGATACGCAGTATTTT. Its translation is CASSEGPSTDTQYF.

The chain is built from TRBV5-1 and TRBJ2-3; D is uncertain. V gave up 5 bases and J gave up 0 bases, with 10 bases separating them. Germline V lookup: CDR1 SGHRS, CDR2 YFSETQ. The CDR3 consists of 14 residues. The CDR3 region is CASSPDESTDTQYF. The CDR3, as DNA: TGCGCCAGCAGTCCAGATGAAAGCACAGATACGCAGTATTTT.

This clone was detected a few times. V and J are TRBV7-2 and TRBJ2-1; the D gene is possibly TRBD2 (7 bases). V lost 0 bases, J lost 9 bases, and 12 bases lay in between. The V gene's germline CDR1 is SGHTA and CDR2 FQGNSA. This CDR3 has 14 residues. CDR3 sequence (DNA): TGTGCCAGCAGCTTAGCTCCGGGGGGCCTTGAGCAGTTCTTC. It specifies CASSLAPGGLEQFF. Drawing the rest from reference TRBV7-2 and TRBJ2-1, the complete variable domain is GAGVSQSPSNKVTEKGKDVELRCDPISGHTALYWYRQSLGQGLEFLIYFQGNSAPDKSGLPSDRFSAERTGGSVSTLTIQRTQQEDSAVYLCASSLAPGGLEQFFGPGTRLTVL.

The gene calls are TRBV7-9 and TRBJ2-2, with D tentatively TRBD1 or TRBD2 (5 bases each). From germline, CDR1 is SEHNR and CDR2 FQNEAQ (reference sequence). The CDR3 runs 12 residues. Written as DNA, the CDR3 is TGTGCTGTGGGGGCGAACACCGGGGAGCTGTTTTTT. Its protein product is CAVGANTGELFF.

The genes are TRBV5-1 and TRBJ2-7; 7 bases align to TRBD1. The junction had 10 bases not matched to a gene; V was cut back by 4 bases and J by 3 bases. The CDR3 is 15 amino acids. Germline V CDR1 and CDR2: SGHRS, YFSETQ. The CDR3 region is CASSPDRSDIYEQYF. The CDR3 coding sequence is TGCGCCAGCAGCCCGGACAGGAGCGATATCTACGAGCAGTACTTC.

This chain connects TRBV19 to TRBJ2-7, with 7 bases identical to TRBD1. CDR1 is LNHDA and CDR2 is SQIVND in the germline V gene (reference sequence). The CDR3 length is 15 residues. The trim removed 4 bases at V and 3 bases at J, leaving 9 bases unmatched. The CDR3 loop reads CASSTQTGINYEQYF. For the CDR3, the DNA is TGTGCCAGTAGTACCCAGACAGGGATCAACTACGAGCAGTACTTC.

This clone has more than one count but fewer than ten. This rearrangement joins TRBV18 to TRBJ2-3; D is unresolved. The V gene lost 0 bases and the J gene lost 4 bases, with 8 bases spanning the gap. There are 14 residues in the CDR3. Germline assignment: CDR1 KGHSH and CDR2 LQKENI. DNA for the CDR3: TGTGCCAGCTCACCACCGGGCTCTCCAGATACGCAGTATTTT. Protein sequence: CASSPPGSPDTQYF.

The V and J genes are TRBV9 and TRBJ1-2; D remains ambiguous. Germline assignment: CDR1 SGDLS and CDR2 YYNGEE. The CDR3 runs 15 residues. V was trimmed by 4 bases and J by 0 bases, leaving 13 bases between them. The CDR3 DNA is TGTGCCAGCAGCTCTAACCTACGCACTAACTATGGCTACACCTTC. It yields the protein CASSSNLRTNYGYTF.

This chain joins TRBV7-9 and TRBJ1-4; possible D gene TRBD1, 5 bases. Germline-derived CDR1 and CDR2 are SEHNR and FQNEAQ (reference sequence). CDR3 length equals 14 residues. Trimming shortened V by 5 bases and J by 10 bases, and 17 bases separated the two germline ends. The CDR3 sequence is CASSPSGGASKLFF. CDR3 coding DNA: TGTGCCAGCAGCCCCTCAGGCGGGGCATCAAAACTGTTTTTT.

This clone showed up just a few times. The genes are TRBV18 and TRBJ2-2, with D uncertain. The CDR3 is 14 residues long. Trimming cost V 3 bases and J 4 bases, with 9 bases left between them. Germline CDR1 is KGHSH and CDR2 is LQKENI. For the CDR3, the DNA is TGTGCCAGCTCACCGATTGGCTTCACCGGGGAGCTGTTTTTT. Protein product: CASSPIGFTGELFF.

V and J are TRBV14 and TRBJ2-5; D not certain. The end of the DNA is better explained by TRBJ2-7, so the J call may be wrong. The CDR3 is made up of 16 amino acids. Germline values: CDR1 SGHDN, CDR2 FVKESK. The DNA of the CDR3 is TGTGCCAGCAGCCACCTTACCTGGACCCGATCCTACGAGCAGTACTTC. It specifies CASSHLTWTRSYEQYF.

V usage is TRBV9 and J usage is TRBJ1-3; 11 nucleotides agree with TRBD1. The CDR3 has 18 residues. The junction had 9 bases not matched to a gene; V was cut back by 4 bases and J by 0 bases. CDR1 and CDR2 from the germline V gene are SGDLS and YYNGEE. The CDR3 loop reads CASSRRTGGTFSGNTIYF. The CDR3 bases are TGTGCCAGCAGCAGGAGGACAGGGGGCACCTTCTCTGGAAACACCATATATTTT.

The rearrangement joins TRBV2 to TRBJ2-4, with TRBD1 as a possible D gene (5 bases). This CDR3 is 17 amino acids long. V lost 7 bases, J lost 6 bases, and 25 bases lay in between. Germline V lookup: CDR1 SNHLY, CDR2 FYNNEI. The CDR3 sequence is CASTRQRDRTVRNIQYF. As DNA, the CDR3 is TGTGCCAGCACTCGTCAGAGAGACAGAACCGTTCGAAACATTCAGTACTTC.

This clone was detected only once. J is TRBJ1-1 and V is TRBV28; TRBD1 is a possible D gene (5 bases). V lost 5 bases to trimming and J lost 1 base, with 14 bases between them. The CDR3 has 15 residues. CDR1 is MDHEN and CDR2 is SYDVKM in the germline V gene. The CDR3 DNA sequence: TGTGCCAGCAGTGCACCTCGGGGGAAGAACACTGAAGCTTTCTTT. Protein: CASSAPRGKNTEAFF.

This clone appeared a few times. The rearrangement joins TRBV5-4 to TRBJ2-1; 13 bases agree with TRBD2. The CDR3 extends over 16 amino acids. V lost 5 bases and J lost 9; bases outside the gene matches: 11. Germline loops: CDR1 SGHNT, CDR2 YYREEE (reference sequence). CDR3 in DNA: TGTGCCAGCAGAGAACGTACCGGGACTAGCGGGACTGAGCAGTTCTTC. Protein sequence: CASRERTGTSGTEQFF.

The chain employs TRBV27 and TRBJ2-7; D not resolved. The CDR3 runs to 13 residues. The germline V gene has CDR1 MNHEY and CDR2 SMNVEV (reference sequence). The ends were cut back, 2 bases at V and 1 base at J, with 6 bases in the middle. CDR3 sequence (DNA): TGTGCCAGCAGTTTACAGAGATCCTACGAGCAGTACTTC. This sequence encodes CASSLQRSYEQYF.

This clone appeared a few times. The J gene is TRBJ2-3, the V gene TRBV18; D is ambiguous. The CDR3 consists of 13 residues. Deletions cut 5 bases from V and 7 bases from J, with 13 bases between. Germline V CDR1 and CDR2: KGHSH, LQKENI. The CDR3, as DNA: TGTGCCAGCTCATCTTGGATCCTCCATACGCAGTATTTT. Its translation: CASSSWILHTQYF.

The DNA for the CDR3 is TGTGCCAGCTCACCGGGCAACTCCTACGAGCAGTACTTC. Amino acid sequence: CASSPGNSYEQYF. The gene calls are TRBV18 and TRBJ2-7; no definite D call. Between the trimmed V and J ends, which lost 3 bases and 0 bases, there was a span of 6 bases. CDR3 length: 13 amino acids. Germline V CDR1 and CDR2: KGHSH, LQKENI.

For this clone: Since a much larger clone is just one base distant, this may be a read error. The V gene is TRBV7-5, the J gene TRBJ1-3. TRBV7-5 is given as a pseudogene. The CDR3 is made up of 17 amino acids. The CDR3 DNA follows: TGTGCCAGCAGGGAGGGACTAGCGGAGAAGAAAACCGGGGAGCTATTTTTT. Its protein product is CASREGLAEKKTGELFF.

The chain recombines TRBV28 with TRBJ1-5, with TRBD1 matching over 9 bases. V dropped 5 bases and J dropped 2; count of bases not matched to a gene: 4. This CDR3 has 15 amino acids. CDR1 is MDHEN, CDR2 SYDVKM, per germline. The CDR3 region is CASSQTGGGNQPQHF. DNA of the CDR3: TGTGCCAGCAGTCAAACAGGGGGCGGCAATCAGCCCCAGCATTTT.

This clone was counted once. A junction boundary mismatches the germline segment, possibly from a read error. The V call is TRBV7-9, the J call TRBJ2-3, with 8 bases matching TRBD1. CDR1 and CDR2 (germline): SEHNR, FQNEAQ (reference sequence). CDR3 length: 17 amino acids. The CDR3, as DNA: TGTGCCAGCAGCTGGGATTGGACAGGGAAGGGAACAGGTACGCAGTATTTT. Its protein is CASSWDWTGKGTGTQYF.

CDR3 sequence reads: CASSPTTFGTDTQYF. The CDR3 region has the DNA TGTGCCAGCAGTCCCACTACCTTTGGGACAGATACGCAGTATTTT. This chain links TRBV28 with TRBJ2-3; no clear D. Trimming removed 5 bases from V and 3 bases from J, with 15 bases in between. CDR3 size: 15 residues. CDR1 MDHEN and CDR2 SYDVKM come from the germline V gene.

By share, this clone counts as large (0.1 to 1%). V and J are TRBV9 and TRBJ2-7; the match to TRBD1 covers 11 bases. Germline CDR1 and CDR2: SGDLS and YYNGEE. V was pared by 3 bases and J by 2 bases, with 7 bases of the junction left unmatched. CDR3 size: 16 residues. DNA for the CDR3: TGTGCCAGCAGCGCCGCCGGGACAGGGGGGACCTACGAGCAGTACTTC. Translating gives CASSAAGTGGTYEQYF.

As for this clone: One junction end disagrees with the germline gene, perhaps due to a read error. This chain joins TRBV6-5 and TRBJ2-3, with D possibly TRBD2 on 5 matching bases. Germline V lookup: CDR1 MNHEY, CDR2 SVGAGI. This CDR3 is built from 14 residues. Here the CDR3 DNA reads TGCGCCAGCAGTTACGGGGTCTACACAGATACGCAGTATTTT. It is translated as CASSYGVYTDTQYF.

This clone was found a few times. The J gene is TRBJ2-1, the V gene TRBV7-2, with 11 bases fitting TRBD2. Germline CDR1 and CDR2: SGHTA and FQGNSA. The CDR3 is 15 amino acids. The V and J ends lost 4 bases and 8 bases, in that order; junction bases with no gene match: 7. The CDR3 nucleotides read TGTGCCAGCAGCTCTAGCGGGGGGATTTATGATGAGCAGTTCTTC. Amino acids: CASSSSGGIYDEQFF.

This chain links TRBV5-4 with TRBJ1-1; unclear D gene. CDR1 and CDR2 from the germline V gene are SGHNT and YYREEE (reference sequence). The ends were cut back, 1 base at V and 6 bases at J, with 13 bases in the middle. The CDR3 is 14 residues long. The CDR3 spells CASSLREGGPEAFF. The CDR3 coding sequence is TGTGCCAGCAGCTTGAGGGAAGGAGGACCTGAAGCTTTCTTT.

The rearrangement joins TRBV28 to TRBJ2-1; maybe TRBD2 (6 bases). Trimming removed 6 bases at V and 6 bases at J, with 15 bases between. Germline assignment: CDR1 MDHEN and CDR2 SYDVKM. This CDR3 region has 14 residues. The CDR3 spells CASSLRRDLNEQFF. In DNA form, the CDR3 reads TGTGCCAGCAGCCTGCGGCGGGACCTCAATGAGCAGTTCTTC.

The V and J genes are TRBV7-3 and TRBJ2-2; D might be TRBD2 (7 bases). The CDR3 contains 13 residues. Trimming removed 4 bases from V and 9 bases from J, with 12 bases in between. Germline V gene data show CDR1 as SGHTA and CDR2 as FQGTGA. CDR3 sequence (DNA): TGTGCCAGCAGCTCTGGGGGGGCCCGGGAGCTGTTTTTT. Its protein is CASSSGGARELFF.